The text below deals with one T cell receptor beta chain. The time point: pretreatment peripheral blood. TCRdb keeps only in-frame clones here, not all; method: immunoSEQ multiplex PCR. Among about 130,000 clones listed, around 84% were seen once. This entry comes from a study of PD-L1 blockade in urothelial cancer. On the study more broadly: The researchers analyzed blood 3 weeks (second dose) and 6 weeks after treatment start. T cells numbered a median of roughly 150,000 in the blood samples.

This CDR3 contains 14 residues. CDR1 and CDR2 (germline): MDHEN, SYDVKM. The V gene lost 5 bases and the J gene lost 1 base, with 11 bases spanning the gap. This rearrangement joins TRBV28 to TRBJ1-1; a possible D gene is TRBD1 (6 bases). The receptor comes from a man aged 45 to 65 with urothelial cancer. The sequences come from PBMCs, collected around atezolizumab (anti-PD-L1) treatment. The DNA for the CDR3 is TGTGCCAGCAGTACCGAACAGGGGAACACTGAAGCTTTCTTT. The encoded protein is CASSTEQGNTEAFF.